These 16 T cell receptor beta chains share one sample of origin, sequenced in a study of human T cells and chemical hapten exposure. MiXCR, applied by TCRdb to the RACE reads, yields one record per CDR3 protein. This table has roughly 180,000 distinct CDR3 sequences, about 14% appearing once. Time point here: patch test 1, 2 weeks after DPC sensitization. This sample's treatment: therapeutic diphenylcyclopropenone sensitization with weekly scalp DPC. The specimen comprised whole blood, sampled in connection with sensitization to the hapten diphenylcyclopropenone (DPC). The receptor source for this set is a woman in her thirties with alopecia areata. Some clones in this sample may be carry-over from other donors' samples.

The CDR3: CASSSGQRSAETQYF. Here the CDR3 DNA reads TGTGCCAGCAGTTCTGGACAGCGTTCAGCGGAGACCCAGTACTTC. The chain carries TRBV28 and TRBJ2-5; possibly TRBD1 for D (6 bases). V was cut by 4 bases and J by 5 bases, with 17 bases left in between. The CDR3 has 15 residues. The V gene's germline CDR1 is MDHEN and CDR2 SYDVKM.

Only a few counts were recorded for this clonotype. V usage is TRBV28 and J usage is TRBJ1-2, with 7 positions matching TRBD1. This CDR3 contains 15 residues. Germline trimming cut 2 bases from V and 3 bases from J; bases unmatched to any gene: 6. Germline V gene sequence: CDR1 MDHEN, CDR2 SYDVKM. CDR3 sequence reads: CASSLPAQGDYGYTF. CDR3 nucleotides: TGTGCCAGCAGTTTACCGGCCCAGGGGGACTATGGCTACACCTTC.

This clonotype has a count of ten or more. The chain employs TRBV25-1 and TRBJ1-3, with 7 bases aligning to TRBD1. With V trimmed by 6 bases and J by 4 bases, 3 bases remained unmatched. The germline CDR1 and CDR2 sequences are MGHDK and SYGVNS. The CDR3 runs to 13 residues. CDR3 bases: TGTGCCAGCAGCACAGGGGTCGGAAACACCATATATTTT. Its protein product is CASSTGVGNTIYF.

The genes are TRBV7-9 and TRBJ1-1; tentative D call: TRBD1 (6 bases). From germline, CDR1 is SEHNR and CDR2 FQNEAQ (reference sequence). V was cut by 5 bases and J by 5 bases, with 12 bases left in between. The CDR3 has 13 amino acids. CDR3 coding DNA: TGTGCCAGCAGCGCTCCAGGGGTTACTGAAGCTTTCTTT. Translation: CASSAPGVTEAFF.

The rearrangement links TRBV6-2 or TRBV6-3 to TRBJ2-2; 9 positions match TRBD1. V lost 9 bases to trimming and J lost 4 bases; unmatched junction nucleotides: 12. The germline gives CDR1 MNHEY, CDR2 SVGEGT. CDR3 length equals 16 residues. CDR3: CASTPWGQGTTGELFF. The CDR3 nucleotides are TGTGCCAGTACTCCGTGGGGACAGGGCACCACCGGGGAGCTGTTTTTT.

Concerning this clonotype: This may stem from a read error, because a much larger clone lies one nucleotide away. The genes are TRBV4-1 and TRBJ2-3, with unresolved D. The CDR3 runs to 12 residues. The germline gives CDR1 MGHRA, CDR2 YSYEKL. Trimming pared 1 base from V and 4 bases from J, leaving 3 bases between. CDR3 nucleotide sequence: TGCGCCAGCAGCCAAGCGGCAGATACGCAGTATTTT. Amino acids: CASSQAADTQYF.

In its sample, this clonotype was seen a few times. Here the CDR3 reads CASSYSLGPTGRGEKLFF. DNA for the CDR3: TGTGCCAGCAGTTACTCCCTTGGACCGACAGGGAGGGGTGAAAAACTGTTTTTT. The V gene is TRBV6-2 or TRBV6-3, the J gene TRBJ1-4; 7 bases line up with TRBD1. Trimming removed 0 bases from V and 7 bases from J; junction bases left unmatched: 14. This CDR3 has 18 residues. The V gene's germline CDR1 is MNHEY and CDR2 SVGEGT.

This clonotype occurred many times. The chain employs TRBV28 and TRBJ1-4, with TRBD1 identical over 7 bases. The CDR3 has 13 residues. V shed 7 bases and J 6 bases; nucleotides not matched to a gene: 5. Looked up from germline, CDR1 is MDHEN and CDR2 is SYDVKM. CDR3 bases: TGTGCCAGCACGGACAGGAGCTATGAAAAACTGTTTTTT. It is translated as CASTDRSYEKLFF.

This clonotype was detected ten times or more. DNA for the CDR3: TGTGCCAGCAGCCCCAGGGAGGGAGATTCCTACAATGAGCAGTTCTTC. Its protein is CASSPREGDSYNEQFF. The rearrangement joins TRBV3-1 to TRBJ2-1, with 7 nucleotides matching TRBD2. Germline V gene data show CDR1 as LGHDT and CDR2 as YNNKEL (reference sequence). J was trimmed by 1 base and V by 4 bases; bases with no gene match: 7. The CDR3 loop spans 16 amino acids.

This clonotype has at least ten counts. This chain uses TRBV12-3 or TRBV12-4 with TRBJ1-3; D is ambiguous. The CDR3 consists of 13 residues. Trimming left V 11 bases short and J 3 bases short, with 14 bases between. CDR3 protein: CAGAKSDGNTIYF. DNA of the CDR3: TGTGCCGGAGCGAAGTCAGATGGAAACACCATATATTTT.

V is TRBV7-2 and J is TRBJ2-4, with 8 bases matching TRBD1. CDR3 length equals 15 residues. Germline values: CDR1 SGHTA, CDR2 FQGNSA. The ends lost 6 bases at V and 1 base at J; junction bases unmatched: 5. The CDR3 region is CASSTGGSAKNIQYF. CDR3 DNA: TGTGCCAGCAGTACAGGGGGATCGGCCAAAAACATTCAGTACTTC.

The V and J genes are TRBV14 and TRBJ2-1; no reliable D call. The CDR3 sequence is 13 residues long. Trimming cost V 1 base and J 9 bases, with 10 bases left between them. Per germline, CDR1 SGHDN and CDR2 FVKESK. The chain's CDR3 is CASSQVGSGEQFF. The CDR3 coding sequence is TGTGCCAGCAGCCAAGTAGGGTCCGGTGAGCAGTTCTTC.

The J gene is TRBJ2-3, the V gene TRBV7-2; no definite D call. V was pared by 5 bases and J by 4 bases, with 13 bases between. CDR1 is SGHTA, CDR2 FQGNSA, per germline. This CDR3 is 14 amino acids long. Here the CDR3 reads CASSRNTPPDTQYF. CDR3 sequence (DNA): TGTGCCAGCAGCCGGAATACCCCCCCAGATACGCAGTATTTT.

This clonotype has only a few counts. The rearrangement joins TRBV19 to TRBJ1-6, with 8 nucleotides matching TRBD1. This CDR3 contains 17 residues. With 4 bases clipped from V and 5 bases from J, the junction kept 10 bases outside the gene matches. Looked up from germline, CDR1 is LNHDA and CDR2 is SQIVND (reference sequence). Written as DNA, the CDR3 is TGTGCCAGTAGTAAACCCAGGGGGCCAGTGGATAATTCACCCCTCCACTTT. Translation: CASSKPRGPVDNSPLHF.

The chain has TRBV4-2 and TRBJ1-1; D is ambiguous. V was clipped by 4 bases and J by 5 bases, with 17 bases between them. The CDR3 loop spans 15 amino acids. From germline, CDR1 is LGHNA and CDR2 YNFKEQ. The CDR3 DNA is TGTGCCAGCAGCCTGATTTTGACATCGGGAACTGAAGCTTTCTTT. This gives the protein CASSLILTSGTEAFF.

This clonotype was recorded at least ten times. The rearrangement joins TRBV7-8 to TRBJ1-2, with TRBD1 identical over 9 bases. This CDR3 has 14 residues. Germline V gene data show CDR1 as SGHVS and CDR2 as FQNEAQ. V lost 3 bases and J lost 8; bases outside the gene matches: 7. CDR3 loop: CASSLGQGAEGYTF. CDR3 in DNA: TGTGCCAGCAGCTTGGGACAGGGAGCGGAAGGCTACACCTTC.